The T cell receptor beta chain described here comes from a study of blood T cells in healthy people across ages. Donor samples were obtained from healthy Caucasian individuals from Russia, aged about 6 to 100. It was approximately 10 milliliters of peripheral blood that were drawn from each donor. A second roughly 6 to 12 cycle PCR used barcoded and J-beta primers. In TCRdb, the 5' RACE reads were re-called with MiXCR into one record per CDR3 protein. The sample records some 760,000 distinct CDR3 sequences, 20% to 30% being singletons. This clonotype was picked up a small number of times. The same sample was also studied in work on T cells of mothers and their children. Per that study: With the M1S primer of the second PCR, sample barcodes and 2-4 random nucleotides were added.

The material sequenced was blood. The clonotype was recovered from a boy aged 5-17 years in good health.

CDR3 sequence reads: CASSQDRGWGHEQFF. In nucleotides, the CDR3 is TGTGCCAGCAGCCAAGATCGAGGTTGGGGCCATGAGCAGTTCTTC. This rearrangement joins TRBV3-1 to TRBJ2-5, with D possibly matching TRBD1 (5 bases). The J call could be wrong; TRBJ2-1 is a better fit for the DNA end. The CDR3 is made up of 15 amino acids. CDR1 is LGHDT, CDR2 YNNKEL, per germline (reference sequence).